This TCR beta chain was obtained from a study of T cell responses to AZD1222 COVID-19 vaccine. Whole-study findings and limits: Along spike, vaccine-associated CD4 TCRs were found throughout, with dominance at 160-218 and 743-854.

Assay: immunoSEQ multiplex PCR; the TCRdb copy retains only in-frame clones and omits some. In the table there are roughly 85,000 clones, 88% of which are singletons. About this clone itself: The antigen is not known.

The receptor comes from an adult in good health. Source: peripheral blood, taken on day 0 of MenACWY control vaccination.

This CDR3 reads CSVGAVDAFF. The CDR3 coding sequence is TGCAGCGTTGGGGCAGTGGATGCTTTCTTT. The chain links TRBV29-1 to TRBJ1-1; D remains unclear. V was trimmed by 4 bases and J by 11 bases, leaving 11 bases between them. CDR1 is SQVTM, CDR2 ANQGSEA, per germline. The CDR3 covers 10 residues.